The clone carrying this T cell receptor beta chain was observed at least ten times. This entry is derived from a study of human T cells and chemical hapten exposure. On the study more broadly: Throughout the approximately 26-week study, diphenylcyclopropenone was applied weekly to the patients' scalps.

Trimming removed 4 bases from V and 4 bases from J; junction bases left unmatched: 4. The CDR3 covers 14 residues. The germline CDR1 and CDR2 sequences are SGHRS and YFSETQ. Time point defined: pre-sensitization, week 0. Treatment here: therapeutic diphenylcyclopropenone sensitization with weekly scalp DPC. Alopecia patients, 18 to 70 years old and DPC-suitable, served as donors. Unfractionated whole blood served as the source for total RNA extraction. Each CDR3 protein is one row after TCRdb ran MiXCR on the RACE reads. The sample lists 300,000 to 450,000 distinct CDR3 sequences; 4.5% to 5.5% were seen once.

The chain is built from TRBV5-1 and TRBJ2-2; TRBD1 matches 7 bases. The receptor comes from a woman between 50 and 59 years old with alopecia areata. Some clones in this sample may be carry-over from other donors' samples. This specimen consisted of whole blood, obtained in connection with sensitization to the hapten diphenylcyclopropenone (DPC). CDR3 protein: CASSPGQPTGELFF. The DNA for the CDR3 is TGCGCCAGCAGCCCGGGACAGCCCACCGGGGAGCTGTTTTTT.